Presented here are 18 T cell receptor beta chains from one specimen sequenced in a study of blood T cell repertoires in COVID-19. Assay used: immunoSEQ multiplex PCR; TCRdb lists only in-frame clones, some missing. This sample has roughly 160,000 clones, with around 87% found just once. The material sequenced was peripheral blood. Receptors originate from a woman over 75 with COVID-19, enrolled during active disease.

The chain has TRBV5-1 and TRBJ2-6, with 8 bases fitting TRBD1. Germline lookup yields CDR1 SGHRS and CDR2 YFSETQ. V lost 4 bases to trimming and J lost 1 base; unmatched junction nucleotides: 7. CDR3 size: 17 residues. The CDR3 protein is CASSEGQDSSGANVLTF. In DNA, the CDR3 is TGCGCCAGCAGCGAGGGACAGGATTCATCTGGGGCCAACGTCCTGACTTTC.

This clone was counted once. The chain has TRBV5-1 and TRBJ2-2; D is unclear. V shed 0 bases and J shed 6 bases, with 12 bases lying between them. CDR3 length: 15 residues. Germline CDR1 and CDR2: SGHRS and YFSETQ. In DNA form, the CDR3 reads TGCGCCAGCAGCTTGGATGGCAGGTCGGCCGGGGAGCTGTTTTTT. Protein product: CASSLDGRSAGELFF.

CDR3 amino acids: CASSLVMGPWSYNEQFF. The CDR3 nucleotides read TGTGCCAGCAGCTTAGTTATGGGCCCTTGGTCCTACAATGAGCAGTTCTTC. V gene TRBV7-2 combines with J gene TRBJ2-1; D ambiguous. Germline lookup yields CDR1 SGHTA and CDR2 FQGNSA. CDR3 size: 17 residues. Trimming removed 1 base at V and 1 base at J, with 14 bases between.

This clone showed up just once. The rearrangement links TRBV6-6 to TRBJ1-2; a weak D match, TRBD1 (5 bases). Germline CDR1 is MNHNY and CDR2 is SVGAGI (reference sequence). The CDR3 contains 13 residues. With 6 bases removed from V and 3 bases from J, the gap between germline ends came to 11 bases. Here the CDR3 reads CASSKDNYYGYTF. The CDR3 DNA follows: TGTGCCAGCAGCAAGGACAATTACTATGGCTACACCTTC.

This clone appeared many times. The chain employs TRBV19 and TRBJ1-2, with D perhaps matching TRBD1 (5 bases). Germline CDR1 reads LNHDA; CDR2 reads SQIVND (reference sequence). V dropped 3 bases and J dropped 4 bases, with 15 bases sitting between them. This CDR3 has 15 residues. CDR3 residues: CASSILRGSSYGYTF. CDR3 DNA: TGTGCCAGTAGTATCCTAAGGGGTTCCAGCTATGGCTACACCTTC.

The chain recombines TRBV5-6 with TRBJ2-2, with 10 bases identical to TRBD1. The length of the CDR3 is 17 residues. V was pared by 5 bases and J by 8 bases, with 15 bases of the junction left unmatched. Germline values: CDR1 SGHDT, CDR2 YYEEEE. The CDR3 loop reads CASSLGMRQGALGELFF. As DNA, the CDR3 is TGTGCCAGCAGTCTTGGAATGAGACAGGGGGCTTTGGGGGAGCTGTTTTTT. Complete variable domain (other parts from reference TRBV5-6 and TRBJ2-2): DAGVTQSPTHLIKTRGQQVTLRCSPKSGHDTVSWYQQALGQGPQFIFQYYEEEERQRGNFPDRFSGHQFPNYSSELNVNALLLGDSALYLCASSLGMRQGALGELFFGEGSRLTVL.

This chain links TRBV5-1 with TRBJ2-5; tentatively, D is TRBD2 (7 bases). CDR3 length: 16 residues. Germline CDR1 and CDR2: SGHRS and YFSETQ. V lost 4 bases and J 7 bases, leaving 23 bases between the germline ends. CDR3 loop: CASSLGEGGGPRTQYF. The CDR3 DNA follows: TGCGCCAGCAGCCTCGGGGAAGGGGGAGGGCCCCGGACCCAGTACTTC.

V gene TRBV28 combines with J gene TRBJ2-5; 8 bases match TRBD2. With V trimmed by 2 bases and J by 5 bases, 7 bases remained unmatched. The CDR3 has 15 amino acids. Germline V gives CDR1 MDHEN, CDR2 SYDVKM. The CDR3 is CASSLQRSGGETQYF. The CDR3 DNA sequence: TGTGCCAGCAGTTTACAGCGGTCGGGGGGGGAGACCCAGTACTTC. The entire variable domain, with the rest obtained from reference TRBV28 and TRBJ2-5, is as follows: DVKVTQSSRYLVKRTGEKVFLECVQDMDHENMFWYRQDPGLGLRLIYFSYDVKMKEKGDIPEGYSVSREKKERFSLILESASTNQTSMYLCASSLQRSGGETQYFGPGTRLLVL.

The CDR3 reads CASSPSGEAYEQYF. The CDR3 DNA sequence: TGTGCCAGCTCACCTAGCGGGGAAGCCTACGAGCAGTACTTC. The chain is built from TRBV18 and TRBJ2-7; 8 bases are shared with TRBD2. The length of the CDR3 is 14 residues. Germline V lookup: CDR1 KGHSH, CDR2 LQKENI. V lost 3 bases, J lost 2 bases, and 3 bases stayed unmatched.

This chain connects TRBV5-1 to TRBJ2-1, with 9 positions matching TRBD1. The V and J ends lost 0 bases and 9 bases, in that order; junction bases with no gene match: 10. Germline V gene sequence: CDR1 SGHRS, CDR2 YFSETQ. The CDR3 spans 16 residues. This CDR3 is CASSLVQGAKRGEQFF. The CDR3 nucleotides are TGCGCCAGCAGCTTGGTACAGGGGGCTAAGCGGGGTGAGCAGTTCTTC.

The chain links TRBV3-1 (or the pseudogene TRBV3-2) to TRBJ2-2, with TRBD2 matching 10 bases. Germline values: CDR1 LGHDT, CDR2 YNNKEL (reference sequence). The CDR3 loop spans 15 amino acids. Trimming cost V 2 bases and J 8 bases; bases outside gene matches: 5. CDR3 coding DNA: TGTGCCAGCAGCCAACTAGCGGGAGATTCTGGGGAGCTGTTTTTT. This translates into CASSQLAGDSGELFF.

This sequence joins TRBV7-8 and TRBJ2-7; 11 positions match TRBD2. The CDR3 is 13 residues long. Germline V gene lookup returns CDR1 SGHVS and CDR2 FQNEAQ. The J segment lost 1 base and the V segment lost 9 bases, leaving 2 bases of the junction unmatched. DNA for the CDR3: TGTGCCAGTCGACTAGCGGGGTCCTACGAGCAGTACTTC. This gives the protein CASRLAGSYEQYF. Supplemented by reference TRBV7-8 and TRBJ2-7, the full variable domain reads GAGVSQSPRYKVAKRGQDVALRCDPISGHVSLFWYQQALGQGPEFLTYFQNEAQLDKSGLPSDRFFAERPEGSVSTLKIQRTQQEDSAVYLCASRLAGSYEQYFGPGTRLTVT.

This clone was counted a single time. The chain is built from TRBV18 and TRBJ1-4; D is perhaps TRBD1 (5 bases). With 2 bases removed from V and 1 base from J, the gap between germline ends came to 11 bases. Germline V CDR1 and CDR2: KGHSH, LQKENI. The CDR3 spans 16 residues. The CDR3 DNA reads TGTGCCAGCTCACCATTTCAGGGTGGAACTAATGAAAAACTGTTTTTT. This sequence encodes CASSPFQGGTNEKLFF.

The chain has TRBV28 and TRBJ1-3; no firm D call. CDR3 length: 12 amino acids. Trimming took 5 bases from V and 5 from J, leaving 7 bases between them. The germline V gene has CDR1 MDHEN and CDR2 SYDVKM. The CDR3 loop reads CASSPRRNTIYF. Written as DNA, the CDR3 is TGTGCCAGCAGTCCGAGAAGAAACACCATATATTTT.

This sequence joins TRBV7-8 and TRBJ2-3; D call uncertain. CDR3 length equals 13 residues. The ends were cut back, 5 bases at V and 2 bases at J, with 8 bases in the middle. Germline-derived CDR1 and CDR2 are SGHVS and FQNEAQ. The DNA for the CDR3 is TGTGCCAGCAGCCCATTAGCCACAGATACGCAGTATTTT. Protein product: CASSPLATDTQYF.

This clone was detected only a few times. The chain employs TRBV15 and TRBJ1-1; 7 nucleotides match TRBD1. Germline V lookup: CDR1 LNHNV, CDR2 YYDKDF (reference sequence). With V trimmed by 6 bases and J by 6 bases, 7 bases remained unmatched. The CDR3 loop spans 13 amino acids. The chain's CDR3 is CATRVTGRPEAFF. CDR3 sequence (DNA): TGTGCCACCAGAGTGACAGGGAGGCCTGAAGCTTTCTTT. The full variable domain, with the rest looked up from reference TRBV15 and TRBJ1-1, is DAMVIQNPRYQVTQFGKPVTLSCSQTLNHNVMYWYQQKSSQAPKLLFHYYDKDFNNEADTPDNFQSRRPNTSFCFLDIRSPGLGDTAMYLCATRVTGRPEAFFGQGTRLTVV.

This chain connects TRBV7-9 to TRBJ1-3; D call uncertain. The CDR3 loop spans 14 amino acids. Germline lookup yields CDR1 SEHNR and CDR2 FQNEAQ (reference sequence). Trimming took off 2 bases at V and 3 bases at J, with 8 bases between the two ends. This chain's CDR3 is CASSLSGGGNTIYF. The CDR3 nucleotides read TGTGCCAGCAGCTTATCGGGAGGTGGAAACACCATATATTTT. Supplemented by reference TRBV7-9 and TRBJ1-3, the full variable domain reads DTGVSQNPRHKITKRGQNVTFRCDPISEHNRLYWYRQTLGQGPEFLTYFQNEAQLEKSRLLSDRFSAERPKGSFSTLEIQRTEQGDSAMYLCASSLSGGGNTIYFGEGSWLTVV.

V usage is TRBV5-1 and J usage is TRBJ1-1, with D perhaps TRBD1 (5 bases). V was trimmed by 4 bases and J by 4 bases, leaving 17 bases between them. The CDR3 has 15 amino acids. Germline-derived CDR1 and CDR2 are SGHRS and YFSETQ. In nucleotides, the CDR3 is TGCGCCAGCAGCCCTACCCAGGGCGGGGGCACTGAAGCTTTCTTT. Its protein product is CASSPTQGGGTEAFF.